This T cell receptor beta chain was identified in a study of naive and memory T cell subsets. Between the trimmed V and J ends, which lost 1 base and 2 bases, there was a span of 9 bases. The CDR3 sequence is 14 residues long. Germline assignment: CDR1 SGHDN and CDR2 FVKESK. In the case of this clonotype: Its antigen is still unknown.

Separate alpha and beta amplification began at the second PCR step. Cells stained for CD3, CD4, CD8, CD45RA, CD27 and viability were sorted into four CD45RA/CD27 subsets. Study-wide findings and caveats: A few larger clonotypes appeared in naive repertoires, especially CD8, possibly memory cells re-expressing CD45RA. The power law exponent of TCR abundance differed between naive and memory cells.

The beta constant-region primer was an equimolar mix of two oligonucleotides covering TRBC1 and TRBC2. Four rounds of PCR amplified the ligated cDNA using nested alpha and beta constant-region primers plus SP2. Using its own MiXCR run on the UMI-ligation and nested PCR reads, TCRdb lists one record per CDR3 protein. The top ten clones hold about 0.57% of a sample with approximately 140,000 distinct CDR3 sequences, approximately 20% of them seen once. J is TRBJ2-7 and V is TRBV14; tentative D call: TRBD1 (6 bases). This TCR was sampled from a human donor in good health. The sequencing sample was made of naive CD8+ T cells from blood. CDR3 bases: TGTGCCAGCAGCCAAGTAGGACAGCCCTACGAGCAGTACTTC. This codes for CASSQVGQPYEQYF.